This T cell receptor beta chain was documented in a study of T cells in Graves' hyperthyroidism and ophthalmopathy. Amplified TCR beta CDR3 regions derived from RNA transcripts. Researchers ran a first-round RT-PCR on the TCR CDR3 using the HTBI primer set. TCRdb reprocessed the multiplex PCR reads with MiXCR, giving one entry per CDR3 protein. Of under 350,000 distinct CDR3 sequences listed, 20% to 25% were seen once; the top ten hold more than 25%. This CDR3 has 15 amino acids. Germline V CDR1 and CDR2: MGHRA, YSYEKL. The ends were cut back, 1 base at V and 0 bases at J, with 9 bases in the middle. This clonotype was detected only a few times.

The chain couples TRBV4-1 to TRBJ1-1; unclear D gene. Material for sequencing was blood. This receptor was obtained from a man aged 40-50 years with Graves' hyperthyroidism that later progressed to Graves' ophthalmopathy. In DNA, the CDR3 is TGCGCCAGCAGCCAAGTAAAGTCCCTGAACACTGAAGCTTTCTTT. Encoded protein: CASSQVKSLNTEAFF.